This is a list of T cell receptor beta chains from one sample in a study of blood T cells in healthy people across ages. TCRdb ran MiXCR on the 5' RACE reads and lists one entry per CDR3 protein. Among some 1.4 million distinct CDR3 sequences, around two fifths were seen once, and the ten largest hold 7.9%. Sequenced sample: blood. These receptor sequences come from a woman aged 18-35 years in good health. Both conserved end residues are part of each CDR3. The D gene is left open where the match is weak. For some rows the clone size is stated as once, few or many, or as a class when expanded; others skip it.

D: NA; length: 16; V: TRBV6-5; size: NA; J: TRBJ2-3; CDR3: CASSPGGGGLTDTQYF; DNA: TGTGCCAGCAGTCCCGGCGGCGGGGGCCTCACAGATACGCAGTATTTT
D: TRBD2; length: 15; V: TRBV27; size: few; J: TRBJ2-3; CDR3: CASRSLSGSADTQYF; DNA: TGTGCCAGCAGAAGTCTTAGCGGGAGCGCAGATACGCAGTATTTT
D: TRBD2; length: 15; V: TRBV6-2/TRBV6-3; size: NA; J: TRBJ2-3; CDR3: CASSYPGTRERAQYF; DNA: TGTGCCAGCAGTTACCCAGGGACTAGGGAGCGGGCGCAGTATTTT
D: TRBD1; length: 17; V: TRBV27; size: NA; J: TRBJ1-6; CDR3: CASSFYPGQSNNSPLHF; DNA: TGTGCCAGCAGTTTCTACCCGGGACAGAGCAATAATTCACCCCTCCACTTT
D: NA; length: 11; V: TRBV29-1; size: few; J: TRBJ1-2; CDR3: CSVRTDYGYTF; DNA: TGCAGCGTTAGGACGGATTATGGCTACACCTTC
D: NA; length: 11; V: TRBV12-3/TRBV12-4; size: NA; J: TRBJ2-1; CDR3: CASSSPTKQFF; DNA: TGTGCCAGCAGTTCCCCCACTAAGCAGTTCTTC
D: TRBD2; length: 16; V: TRBV6-5; size: NA; J: TRBJ2-2; CDR3: CASSLYIAGGPRELFF; DNA: TGTGCCAGCAGTTTGTATATAGCGGGAGGGCCGAGGGAGCTGTTTTTT
D: TRBD2; length: 13; V: TRBV19; size: NA; J: TRBJ2-3; CDR3: CASAGVFTDTQYF; DNA: TGTGCCAGTGCGGGGGTTTTCACAGATACGCAGTATTTT
D: TRBD1; length: 15; V: TRBV6-6; size: once; J: TRBJ1-2; CDR3: CASSSGTGKNYGYTF; DNA: TGTGCCAGCAGTTCGGGGACAGGAAAAAACTATGGCTACACCTTC
D: NA; length: 14; V: TRBV29-1; size: NA; J: TRBJ2-1; CDR3: CSVEGWGAYNEQFF; DNA: TGCAGCGTTGAAGGTTGGGGAGCCTACAATGAGCAGTTCTTC
D: TRBD1; length: 14; V: TRBV6-1; size: NA; J: TRBJ1-5; CDR3: CASSEDRGNQPQHF; DNA: TGTGCCAGCAGTGAGGACAGGGGCAATCAGCCCCAGCATTTT
D: NA; length: 16; V: TRBV25-1; size: NA; J: TRBJ2-3; CDR3: CASSSSSRHFTDTQYF; DNA: TGTGCCAGCAGTTCGAGTAGCCGCCATTTCACAGATACGCAGTATTTT
D: TRBD1; length: 16; V: TRBV7-9; size: NA; J: TRBJ1-4; CDR3: CASSLKKDRGIEKLFF; DNA: TGTGCCAGCAGCCTGAAGAAGGACAGGGGAATTGAAAAACTGTTTTTT
D: TRBD2; length: 16; V: TRBV7-9; size: few; J: TRBJ2-7; CDR3: CASSNVRLAGSYEQYF; DNA: TGTGCCAGCAGCAACGTTCGGTTAGCGGGATCCTACGAGCAGTACTTC
D: NA; length: 15; V: TRBV7-2; size: NA; J: TRBJ1-2; CDR3: CASSLDINTNYGYTF; DNA: TGTGCCAGCAGCTTGGACATAAATACTAACTATGGCTACACCTTC
D: NA; length: 16; V: TRBV28; size: NA; J: TRBJ2-1; CDR3: CAISLERGGGNNEQFF; DNA: TGTGCCATCAGTTTAGAGAGGGGGGGCGGGAACAATGAGCAGTTCTTC
D: TRBD2; length: 19; V: TRBV6-5; size: few; J: TRBJ2-3; CDR3: CASSSPLGWSGGAPDTQYF; DNA: TGTGCCAGCAGTTCCCCCCTGGGGTGGAGCGGGGGGGCCCCAGATACGCAGTATTTT
D: NA; length: 12; V: TRBV4-1; size: NA; J: TRBJ2-1; CDR3: CASSPPEGEQFF; DNA: TGCGCCAGCAGCCCCCCAGAGGGTGAGCAGTTCTTC
D: TRBD2; length: 16; V: TRBV5-6; size: few; J: TRBJ2-2; CDR3: CASSKLAGVSIGELFF; DNA: TGTGCCAGCAGCAAACTAGCGGGAGTCAGTATCGGGGAGCTGTTTTTT
D: NA; length: 13; V: TRBV20-1; size: NA; J: TRBJ2-1; CDR3: CSASSASDNEQFF; DNA: TGCAGTGCTAGCTCGGCTTCCGACAATGAGCAGTTCTTC
D: TRBD2; length: 18; V: TRBV6-1; size: NA; J: TRBJ2-1; CDR3: CASRGLAGTSSSYNEQFF; DNA: TGTGCCAGCAGGGGACTAGCGGGGACTTCGAGCTCCTACAATGAGCAGTTCTTC
D: NA; length: 13; V: TRBV7-2; size: NA; J: TRBJ1-2; CDR3: CASSSEIVRGYTF; DNA: TGTGCCAGCAGCTCAGAAATCGTTCGTGGCTACACCTTC
D: TRBD1; length: 18; V: TRBV6-5; size: NA; J: TRBJ1-4; CDR3: CASSYSHRGTGTNEKLFF; DNA: TGTGCCAGCAGTTACTCTCACAGGGGAACTGGAACTAATGAAAAACTGTTTTTT
D: NA; length: 12; V: TRBV7-9; size: few; J: TRBJ2-7; CDR3: CASLGGYNEQYF; DNA: TGTGCCAGTCTAGGGGGATACAATGAGCAGTACTTC
D: TRBD1; length: 16; V: TRBV29-1; size: few; J: TRBJ1-2; CDR3: CSVSHPGQGTYYGYTF; DNA: TGCAGCGTTAGTCACCCTGGACAGGGGACCTACTATGGCTACACCTTC
D: TRBD1; length: 13; V: TRBV12-3/TRBV12-4; size: few; J: TRBJ1-2; CDR3: CASSPDRDYGHTF; DNA: TGTGCCAGCAGCCCAGACAGGGACTATGGCCACACCTTC
D: NA; length: 13; V: TRBV20-1; size: NA; J: TRBJ2-7; CDR3: CSARDPRLYEQYF; DNA: TGCAGTGCTAGAGACCCGCGACTATACGAGCAGTACTTC
D: TRBD1; length: 16; V: TRBV28; size: few; J: TRBJ1-5; CDR3: CASSQDRGSSNQPQHF; DNA: TGTGCCAGCAGTCAAGACAGGGGGTCTAGCAATCAGCCCCAGCATTTT
D: TRBD2; length: 12; V: TRBV20-1; size: NA; J: TRBJ2-5; CDR3: CSRTGRVNKQYF; DNA: TGCAGTCGCACGGGGAGGGTCAATAAGCAGTACTTC
D: NA; length: 13; V: TRBV5-1; size: many; J: TRBJ2-7; CDR3: CASSEGSSYEQYF; DNA: TGCGCCAGCAGCGAAGGGTCCTCCTACGAGCAGTACTTC
D: NA; length: 18; V: TRBV7-2; size: NA; J: TRBJ2-7; CDR3: CASSLVWDPKNPYNEQYF; DNA: TGTGCCAGCAGCTTAGTCTGGGACCCAAAAAACCCCTACAATGAGCAGTACTTC